Following are 10 T cell receptor beta chains from one sample sequenced in a study of T cell responses to AZD1222 COVID-19 vaccine (dated by TCRdb to about 2021). Read against the paper, the sample's time point label means: baseline before first vaccination. Library method: the immunoSEQ multiplex PCR assay. The table was pulled from immuneACCESS by TCRdb, which kept in-frame rearrangements only. Such tables lose some clones; where checked, under half of the loss comes from unresolved V genes, and the rest has no known cause. Here the sample has 55,000 to 75,000 clones; more than 70% occur a single time. The ten largest clonotypes hold around 10% of the sample. The material was peripheral blood, obtained on day 0 of AZD1222 vaccination. All receptors come from an adult in good health.

The genes are TRBV4-1 and TRBJ1-1; perhaps TRBD1 as D (5 bases). Trimming left V 2 bases short and J 8 bases short, with 9 bases between. CDR3 size: 12 residues. Germline values: CDR1 MGHRA, CDR2 YSYEKL. CDR3 sequence reads: CASSQRGSEAFF. CDR3 DNA sequence: TGCGCCAGCAGCCAACGGGGGAGCGAAGCTTTCTTT.

This chain links TRBV9 with TRBJ2-3, with TRBD2 as a possible D gene (5 bases). Germline lookup yields CDR1 SGDLS and CDR2 YYNGEE. V was pared by 1 base and J by 3 bases, with 9 bases between. The CDR3 totals 14 residues. The CDR3 is CASSVKAETDTQYF. The CDR3 coding sequence is TGTGCCAGCAGCGTAAAAGCGGAGACAGATACGCAGTATTTT.

V gene TRBV10-3 combines with J gene TRBJ2-1; TRBD1 matches 8 bases. Germline CDR1 ENHRY, CDR2 SYGVKD. This CDR3 spans 16 amino acids. V lost 6 bases to trimming and J lost 4 bases; unmatched junction nucleotides: 11. This chain's CDR3 is CAIRGTTGDEYNEQFF. CDR3 nucleotide sequence: TGTGCCATCAGGGGAACGACAGGGGACGAGTACAATGAGCAGTTCTTC.

The chain carries TRBV7-9 and TRBJ2-7; unclear D gene. The V gene lost 7 bases and the J gene lost 3 bases, with 10 bases spanning the gap. CDR3 size: 12 residues. CDR1 is SEHNR and CDR2 is FQNEAQ in the germline V gene (reference sequence). CDR3 DNA: TGTGCCAGCATGTTACAAGGCTACGAGCAGTACTTC. Translation gives CASMLQGYEQYF.

The table lists this clone with a count of one. The chain combines TRBV10-3 with TRBJ1-5; D remains ambiguous. V was clipped by 3 bases and J by 5 bases, with 11 bases between them. Germline-derived CDR1 and CDR2 are ENHRY and SYGVKD. The CDR3 spans 14 residues. CDR3 residues: CAISESGSHQPQHF. The CDR3 nucleotides read TGTGCCATCAGTGAATCCGGGTCCCATCAGCCCCAGCATTTT.

The CDR3 DNA is TGTGCCAGCAGCGGGTTGTTTAATGAAAAACTGTTTTTT. It codes for CASSGLFNEKLFF. The chain joins TRBV7-9 to TRBJ1-4, with D hard to call. Trimming shortened V by 5 bases and J by 4 bases, and 8 bases separated the two germline ends. The CDR3 is 13 residues long. In germline, CDR1 is SEHNR, CDR2 FQNEAQ (reference sequence).

This clone was detected once. The J gene is TRBJ2-5, the V gene TRBV29-1; 8 bases fit TRBD1. V lost 5 bases to trimming and J lost 1 base; unmatched junction nucleotides: 3. The V gene's germline CDR1 is SQVTM and CDR2 ANQGSEA. There are 13 residues in the CDR3. The CDR3 DNA reads TGCAGCGTTTCAGGGACAGGCCAAGAGACCCAGTACTTC. Translation gives CSVSGTGQETQYF. The complete variable domain, with remaining parts taken from reference TRBV29-1 and TRBJ2-5, reads SAVISQKPSRDICQRGTSLTIQCQVDSQVTMMFWYRQQPGQSLTLIATANQGSEATYESGFVIDKFPISRPNLTFSTLTVSNMSPEDSSIYLCSVSGTGQETQYFGPGTRLLVL.

Details on this clone: The sample carries other DNA sequences with the same CDR3. The rearrangement links TRBV18 to TRBJ1-1; no clear D gene. The germline V and J ends were trimmed by 2 bases and 0 bases, with 4 bases remaining between them. The CDR3 runs to 13 residues. Per germline, CDR1 KGHSH and CDR2 LQKENI. CDR3 sequence reads: CASSPGLNTEAFF. CDR3 DNA: TGTGCCAGCTCACCAGGGCTGAACACTGAAGCTTTCTTT.

In DNA form, the CDR3 reads TGTGCCAGCTCCCCCGCACGATCACCCCTCCACTTT. Protein sequence: CASSPARSPLHF. The chain links TRBV3-1 (or the pseudogene TRBV3-2) to TRBJ1-6; D not certain. The V gene's germline CDR1 is LGHDT and CDR2 YNNKEL (reference sequence). CDR3 length: 12 residues. Between the trimmed V and J ends, which lost 8 bases and 10 bases, there was a span of 12 bases.

This chain connects TRBV10-3 to TRBJ1-2; D remains unclear. The CDR3 spans 14 residues. V was pared by 1 base and J by 2 bases, with 8 bases between. CDR1 and CDR2 from the germline V gene are ENHRY and SYGVKD. Here the CDR3 DNA reads TGTGCCATCAGTGAGTTGGGAAGAAACTATGGCTACACCTTC. It is translated as CAISELGRNYGYTF.